A selection of T cell receptor beta chains follows, all from one sample in a study of cytomegalovirus exposure and HLA in healthy donors. The assay was immunoSEQ multiplex PCR, and TCRdb's table has in-frame clones only and misses some. The table lists 30,000 to 50,000 clones, with about 3% in the top ten. The sample consisted of PBMCs. These receptors all come from a woman aged 25 to 45 in good health and CMV-seropositive. The CDR3 runs from the conserved cysteine through the conserved F or W. Each record gives: CDR3 protein, CDR3 DNA, V gene, J gene, D gene. A D gene is named only where the DNA matches it firmly.

CDR3aa: CASSLARSGEQYF
CDR3nt: TGTGCCAGCAGCTTAGCGCGGTCGGGCGAGCAGTACTTC
v_gene: TRBV11-1
j_gene: TRBJ2-7
d_gene: NA

CDR3aa: CASFYRLVDTDTQYF
CDR3nt: TGTGCCAGCTTCTACCGGCTAGTCGACACAGATACGCAGTATTTT
v_gene: TRBV7-9
j_gene: TRBJ2-3
d_gene: NA

CDR3aa: CSVTPTGTGNPYEQYF
CDR3nt: TGCAGCGTCACCCCCACCGGGACAGGGAACCCCTACGAGCAGTACTTC
v_gene: TRBV29-1
j_gene: TRBJ2-7
d_gene: TRBD1

CDR3aa: CASSFHLGQRNEQYF
CDR3nt: TGCGCCAGCAGCTTCCACCTCGGACAAAGGAACGAGCAGTACTTC
v_gene: TRBV5-1
j_gene: TRBJ2-7
d_gene: NA

CDR3aa: CATSRFNGGVDGYTF
CDR3nt: TGTGCCACCAGCCGCTTTAACGGGGGGGTTGACGGCTACACCTTC
v_gene: TRBV15
j_gene: TRBJ1-2
d_gene: NA

CDR3aa: CASSNSGVNTGELFF
CDR3nt: TGTGCCAGCAGCAATAGCGGGGTTAACACCGGGGAGCTGTTTTTT
v_gene: TRBV5-4
j_gene: TRBJ2-2
d_gene: TRBD2

CDR3aa: CASSEAGTALNTGELFF
CDR3nt: TGTGCCAGCAGTGAAGCCGGGACAGCCCTGAACACCGGGGAGCTGTTTTTT
v_gene: TRBV6-1
j_gene: TRBJ2-2
d_gene: TRBD1

CDR3aa: CASSLGGNPSGNTIYF
CDR3nt: TGCGCCAGCAGCTTGGGGGGCAACCCCTCTGGAAACACCATATATTTT
v_gene: TRBV5-1
j_gene: TRBJ1-3
d_gene: NA

CDR3aa: CASRQGTTGANVLTF
CDR3nt: TGTGCCAGCAGACAGGGGACGACTGGGGCCAACGTCCTGACTTTC
v_gene: TRBV27
j_gene: TRBJ2-6
d_gene: TRBD1

CDR3aa: CASSPSAGSYSYEQYF
CDR3nt: TGCGCCAGCAGCCCGTCTGCGGGTTCTTACTCCTACGAGCAGTACTTC
v_gene: TRBV4-1
j_gene: TRBJ2-7
d_gene: NA

CDR3aa: CASSLGAGQPQHF
CDR3nt: TGTGCCAGCAGCTTGGGTGCGGGTCAGCCCCAGCATTTT
v_gene: TRBV7-6
j_gene: TRBJ1-5
d_gene: NA

CDR3aa: CTSSQDARTLSRYEQYF
CDR3nt: TGCACCAGCAGCCAAGACGCCAGGACTCTCTCCAGGTACGAGCAGTACTTC
v_gene: TRBV1
j_gene: TRBJ2-7
d_gene: NA